This TCR beta chain comes out of a study of beta chain features in type 1 diabetes (dated by TCRdb to 2017 to 2018). Looking at the study overall: Mean age, gender distribution, total cell number and subset yield did not differ between patients and healthy donors. A total of some 100,000,000 sorted cells were examined across all samples, and a strong correlation was observed between cell number per subset and RNA yield. The study compared TCRB repertoires of sorted circulating CD4+ T cell subsets between recently diagnosed type 1 diabetes patients and matched healthy donors. Naive and central memory subsets were obtained from all 30 or so donors, but regulatory and stem cell-like memory subsets were isolated from only 8 patients and roughly eight healthy donors. Findings and caveats that apply to the study as a whole: Patients with type 1 diabetes made fewer insertions and deleted more nucleotides at VDJ recombination sites, implying thymic rearrangement abnormalities. Naive, central memory and regulatory TCRB repertoires appeared more similar among patients than among healthy donors. Shorter templates might have been favored by PCR, but patient and control samples were amplified and corrected together, so both groups would have been affected equally by any skew. A moderate but significant shortening of TCRB CDR3 length was observed in type 1 diabetes patients in all four CD4+ subsets. Sequencing cDNA rather than genomic DNA could over-represent highly expressing activated cells, although activation and CD3 levels did not differ between groups. HLA sub-analyses involved small numbers of individuals, so any influence of HLA type on TCRB rearrangement remained unresolved.

All of the isolated RNA was reverse transcribed with the High Capacity cDNA Reverse Transcription Kit, so expressed TCRB transcripts were sequenced. Deep immunoSEQ sequencing was performed on naive, central memory and regulatory T cell samples, with an average of roughly 3.5 million total reads per sample. After sorted cells were lysed in RLT buffer, RNA was extracted with DNase-treated RNeasy Micro or Mini kits, with the choice depending on cell number. Each cell subset was processed on its own to prevent cross-contamination, while patient and healthy donor samples were processed together. The immunoSEQ multiplex PCR was used to amplify TCRB sequences from cDNA, generating 87-bp fragments that spanned the CDR3 region. Sequencing of the amplicons was performed on the Illumina HiSeq platform. As for how the authors treated the data: PCR bias was corrected computationally using synthetic template baselines, and reads within Hamming distance 2 were collapsed, with unmergeable singletons discarded. By aligning reads against IMGT, V, D and J genes, CDR3 length, and insertions or deletions at six rearrangement sites were assigned. Within each subset, clonotype counts were normalized to sorted cell number, after which true diversity and Gini coefficients were computed with the tcR R package. Repertoire sharing was quantified using the overlap coefficient calculated on TCRB nucleotide sequences. TCRdb carries this immuneACCESS record with in-frame sequences only. Its versions omit some clonotypes, under half of them owing to an unresolved V gene in the studies checked, with the rest unexplained. The DNA gave D and trimming, while V, J and clone size come from that table. Across this sample there are about 190,000 clones, with around 7.9% seen only once. The ten largest clonotypes hold roughly 0.46% of the sample.

CDR3 length: 12 amino acids, cysteine to phenylalanine. Only CDR3 DNA remains: 36 bases, in frame from the first base. The junction shows trimming of 2 bases on V and 4 bases on J, plus 6 bases between the germline ends. The germline V gene (reference sequence) specifies SGHNT as CDR1 and YYREEE as CDR2. From each donor, a single peripheral blood sample of about 120 mL on average was drawn into heparinised tubes. A BD FACSAria II and a panel including CD45RO, CCR7, CD25, CD127, CD95 and CD27 were used to sort naive, central memory, regulatory and stem cell-like memory CD4+ T cells. Purity was above 95% for every sorted population. Right away, PBMCs were isolated by Lymphoprep density gradient centrifugation and were stained directly, with no culture step. So that batch effects would be minimized, each experiment stained and sorted samples in pairs, pairing one healthy donor with one patient. Comment on this clone: Its antigen has not been determined. Base-call qualities are not available, and no considerably larger clone is one nucleotide away.

This clonotype was sampled from a man between 18 and 35 years old with type 1 diabetes. The sequence is built from TRBV5-4 and TRBJ1-1, with a weak D call of TRBD1 (5 bases match). What was sequenced was central memory CD4+ T cells from blood. The CDR3 reads as follows: CASSFDSTEAFF. The DNA reads as follows: TGTGCCAGCAGCTTTGACAGCACTGAAGCTTTCTTT.